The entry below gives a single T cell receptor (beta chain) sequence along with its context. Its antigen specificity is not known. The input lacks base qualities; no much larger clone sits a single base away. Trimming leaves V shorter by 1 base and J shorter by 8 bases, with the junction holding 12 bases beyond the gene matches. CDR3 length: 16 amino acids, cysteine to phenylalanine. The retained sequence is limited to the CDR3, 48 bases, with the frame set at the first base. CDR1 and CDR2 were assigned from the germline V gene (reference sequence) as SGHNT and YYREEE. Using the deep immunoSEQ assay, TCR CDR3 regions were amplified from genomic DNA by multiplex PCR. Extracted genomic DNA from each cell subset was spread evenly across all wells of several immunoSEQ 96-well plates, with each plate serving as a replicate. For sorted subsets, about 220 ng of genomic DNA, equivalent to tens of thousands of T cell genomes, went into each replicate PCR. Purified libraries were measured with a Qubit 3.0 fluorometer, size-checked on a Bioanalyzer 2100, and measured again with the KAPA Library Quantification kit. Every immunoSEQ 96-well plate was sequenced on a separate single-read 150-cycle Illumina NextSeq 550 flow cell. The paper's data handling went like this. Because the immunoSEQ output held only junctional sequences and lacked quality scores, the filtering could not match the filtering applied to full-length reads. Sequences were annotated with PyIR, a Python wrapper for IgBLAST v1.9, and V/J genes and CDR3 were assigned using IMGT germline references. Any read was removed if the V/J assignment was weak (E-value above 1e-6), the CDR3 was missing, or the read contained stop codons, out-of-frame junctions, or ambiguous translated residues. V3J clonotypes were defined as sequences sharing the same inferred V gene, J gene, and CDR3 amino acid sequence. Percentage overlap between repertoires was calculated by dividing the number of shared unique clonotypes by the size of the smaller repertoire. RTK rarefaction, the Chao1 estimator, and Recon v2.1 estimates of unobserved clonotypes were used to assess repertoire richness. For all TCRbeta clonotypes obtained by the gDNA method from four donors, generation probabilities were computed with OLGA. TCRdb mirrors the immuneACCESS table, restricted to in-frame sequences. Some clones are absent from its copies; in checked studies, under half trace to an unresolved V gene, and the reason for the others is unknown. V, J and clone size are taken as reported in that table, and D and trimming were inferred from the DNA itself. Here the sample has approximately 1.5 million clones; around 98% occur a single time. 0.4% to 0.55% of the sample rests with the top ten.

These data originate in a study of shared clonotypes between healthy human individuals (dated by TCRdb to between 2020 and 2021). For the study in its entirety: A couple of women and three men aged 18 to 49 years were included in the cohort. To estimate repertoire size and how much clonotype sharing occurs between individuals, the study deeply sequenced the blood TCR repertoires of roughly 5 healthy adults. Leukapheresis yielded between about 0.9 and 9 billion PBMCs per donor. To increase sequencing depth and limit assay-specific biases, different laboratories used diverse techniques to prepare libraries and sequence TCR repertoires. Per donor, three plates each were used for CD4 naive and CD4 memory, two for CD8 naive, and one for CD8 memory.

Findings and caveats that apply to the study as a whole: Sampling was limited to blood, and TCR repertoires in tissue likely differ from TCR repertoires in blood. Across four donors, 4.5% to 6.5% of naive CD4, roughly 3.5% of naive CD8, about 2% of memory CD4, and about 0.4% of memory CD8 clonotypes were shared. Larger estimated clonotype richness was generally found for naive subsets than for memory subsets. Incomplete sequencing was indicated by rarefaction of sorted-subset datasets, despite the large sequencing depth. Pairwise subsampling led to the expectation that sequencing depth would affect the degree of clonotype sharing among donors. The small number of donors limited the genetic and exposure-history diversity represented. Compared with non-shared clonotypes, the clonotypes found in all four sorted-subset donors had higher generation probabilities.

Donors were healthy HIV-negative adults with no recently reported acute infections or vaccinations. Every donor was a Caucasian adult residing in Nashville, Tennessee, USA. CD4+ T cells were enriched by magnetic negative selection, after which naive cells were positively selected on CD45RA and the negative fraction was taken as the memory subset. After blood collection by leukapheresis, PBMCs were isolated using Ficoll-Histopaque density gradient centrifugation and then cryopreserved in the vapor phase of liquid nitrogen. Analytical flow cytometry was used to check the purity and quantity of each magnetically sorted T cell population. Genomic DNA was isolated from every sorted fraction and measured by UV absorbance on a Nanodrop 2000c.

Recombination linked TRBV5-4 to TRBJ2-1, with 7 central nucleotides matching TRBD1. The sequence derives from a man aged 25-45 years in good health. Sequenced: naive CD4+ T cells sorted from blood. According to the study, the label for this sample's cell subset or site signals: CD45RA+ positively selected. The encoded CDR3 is CASSLPQRQGPDEQFF. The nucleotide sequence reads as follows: TGTGCCAGCAGCTTGCCCCAGCGACAGGGACCTGATGAGCAGTTCTTC.